This is a list of T cell receptor beta chains from one sample in a study of T cell repertoires in cytomegalovirus infection. TCRdb independently ran MiXCR on the reads; one entry per CDR3 protein. The sample holds around 180,000 distinct CDR3 sequences, roughly 19% seen once. The sample taken for sequencing was PBMCs. The source is a human donor in good health (CMV status not recorded). Some clones in this sample may be carry-over from other donors' samples. Both conserved end residues are part of each CDR3. Each record gives: V gene, clone size, D gene, J gene, CDR3 DNA, CDR3 protein. The D gene is left open where the match is weak. The size entry is marked missing in some rows and otherwise reads once, few, many or a size class.

>TRBV7-2|many|TRBD2|TRBJ2-1
TGTGCCAGCACCCTTATGGTGTCGGGAGGCAATGAGCAGTTCTTC
CASTLMVSGGNEQFF
>TRBV7-2|many|-|TRBJ2-3
TGTGCCAGCAGCCCTCGAGTTTCCACAGATACGCAGTATTTT
CASSPRVSTDTQYF
>TRBV18|-|-|TRBJ1-6
TGTGCCAGCTCACCACCGGCTGGGGCTCATTCACCCCTCCACTTT
CASSPPAGAHSPLHF
>TRBV9|-|-|TRBJ2-5
TGTGCCAGCAGCGCGGGGCGGGGCGACCAAGAGTCCCAGTACTTC
CASSAGRGDQESQYF
>TRBV6-2/TRBV6-3|few|TRBD2|TRBJ2-1
TGTGCCAGCAGTTACGAGGGCAGCGGGAGGTACAATGAGCAGTTCTTC
CASSYEGSGRYNEQFF
>TRBV20-1|few|TRBD1|TRBJ2-7
TGCAGTGCTAACGACCCCGGGACAGGGGACTACGAGCAGTACTTC
CSANDPGTGDYEQYF
>TRBV25-1|-|-|TRBJ2-2
TGTGCCAGCAGTTTTATCTCTATCGCGGGGACATCGACCGGGGAGCTGTTTTTT
CASSFISIAGTSTGELFF
>TRBV9|few|-|TRBJ2-3
TGTGCCAGCAGCGTAGAGGACACGCCGGCGGAAACGCAGTATTTT
CASSVEDTPAETQYF
>TRBV12-3/TRBV12-4|many|TRBD1|TRBJ2-1
TGTGCCAGCAGTAATCGACAGGGGGTCGGGAATGAGCAGTTCTTC
CASSNRQGVGNEQFF
>TRBV7-2|many|-|TRBJ2-1
TGTGCCAGCAGCTTAGCGCTTTTTGCTAGTCGGCGCTCCTACAATGAGCAGTTCTTC
CASSLALFASRRSYNEQFF
>TRBV10-3|-|TRBD1|TRBJ1-4
TGTGCCATCAGAGGGACAGAGAATGAAAAACTGTTTTTT
CAIRGTENEKLFF
>TRBV5-6|once|TRBD1|TRBJ2-1
TGTGCCAGCAGCCCCGGTCAGGACAGGTCTGCAATGGTGCAGTTCTTC
CASSPGQDRSAMVQFF
>TRBV19|-|-|TRBJ2-5
TGTGCCAGTAGTATAACATCGACCGCCGGGGGAGAGACCCAGTACTTC
CASSITSTAGGETQYF
>TRBV2|-|-|TRBJ1-2
TGTGCCAGCAGTGAAAGGCCAGGGCAGGACTATGGCTACACCTTC
CASSERPGQDYGYTF
>TRBV7-9|many|TRBD1|TRBJ2-7
TGTGCCAGCAGCTCAGACAGGGGGGGCGAGCAGTACTTC
CASSSDRGGEQYF
>TRBV7-6|-|-|TRBJ2-2
TGTGCCAGCAGCTTGACGGGGTCCACCGGGGAGCTGTTTTTT
CASSLTGSTGELFF
>TRBV6-5|many|-|TRBJ2-2
TGTGCCAGCGGGTTCCGAGCGGGCGGAACCGGGGAGCTGTTTTTT
CASGFRAGGTGELFF
>TRBV7-9|few|-|TRBJ2-7
TGTGCCAGCAGCTTAGGAGCGGTACCCACCTACGAGCAGTACTTC
CASSLGAVPTYEQYF
>TRBV29-1|-|-|TRBJ2-1
TGCAGCGTTGAAGTAATACCCGATGAGCAGTTCTTC
CSVEVIPDEQFF
>TRBV7-2|many|TRBD2|TRBJ2-3
TGTGCCAGCAGCTTAAATGGACTAGCGGTCACAGATACGCAGTATTTT
CASSLNGLAVTDTQYF
>TRBV11-3|-|-|TRBJ2-5
TGTGCCAGCAGCTCGTACAGCGGCGAGACCCAGTACTTC
CASSSYSGETQYF
>TRBV5-1|many|-|TRBJ2-2
TGCGCCAGCAGCTTAAGCGGGTACAACGGGGAGCTGTTTTTT
CASSLSGYNGELFF
>TRBV7-9|few|TRBD2|TRBJ2-1
TGTGCCAGCAGCCGTAGCGGGCCCCCCTACAATGAGCAGTTCTTC
CASSRSGPPYNEQFF
>TRBV28|few|TRBD2|TRBJ2-1
TGTGCCAGCAGTTTGTTCGGCGGGGGGGATAGTGAGCAGTTCTTC
CASSLFGGGDSEQFF
>TRBV18|-|TRBD1|TRBJ2-2
TGTGCCAGCTCCCCTGTTTTGACAGGGACGAACACCGGGGAGCTGTTTTTT
CASSPVLTGTNTGELFF
>TRBV20-1|few|TRBD2|TRBJ2-3
TGCAGTGCCGTGAGACTAGCCCGAAAAGACACAGATACGCAGTATTTT
CSAVRLARKDTDTQYF
>TRBV2|few|-|TRBJ1-1
TGTGCCAGTAGCAGAGGTTGGGACACTGAAGCTTTCTTT
CASSRGWDTEAFF
>TRBV5-1|-|-|TRBJ2-2
TGCGCCAGCAGCGTGACAGCTCCCCGGGAGCTGCTTTTT
CASSVTAPRELLF
>TRBV7-9|many|-|TRBJ2-7
TGTGCCAGCAGCTTTTCACAGGGAGCCTACGAGCAGTACTTC
CASSFSQGAYEQYF
>TRBV11-2|many|-|TRBJ1-2
TGTGCCAGCAGCTTAGGACAGTCGTATGGTGGCTACACCTTC
CASSLGQSYGGYTF
>TRBV7-2|many|-|TRBJ2-5
TGTGCCAGCAGCCAGGCGGTACTCCAAGAGACCCAGTACTTC
CASSQAVLQETQYF
>TRBV28|many|-|TRBJ2-3
TGTGCCAGCCTTCTGGGGGGTCCCACAGATACGCAGTATTTT
CASLLGGPTDTQYF
>TRBV18|many|-|TRBJ2-2
TGTGCCAGCTCACCACCGAAGCGGACCGGGGAGCTGTTTTTT
CASSPPKRTGELFF
>TRBV19|many|-|TRBJ2-2
TGTGCCAGTAGTATAAAAGTACCCGGGGAGCTGTTTTTT
CASSIKVPGELFF
>TRBV20-1|-|-|TRBJ2-7
TGCAGTGCTAGGGATGGTTCCTACGAGCAGTACTTC
CSARDGSYEQYF
>TRBV7-8|many|-|TRBJ1-5
TGTGCCAGCAGCCCGATCGGGGGCAATCAGCCCCAGCATTTT
CASSPIGGNQPQHF
>TRBV6-8|-|TRBD2|TRBJ2-5
TGTGCCAGCAGTTACGGTTCTAGCGGGACCGAAGAGACCCAGTACTTC
CASSYGSSGTEETQYF
>TRBV7-2|many|-|TRBJ2-2
TGTGCCAGCAGCCGCTACACCGGGGAGCTGTTTTTT
CASSRYTGELFF
>TRBV7-2|many|-|TRBJ2-5
TGTGCCAGCAGCCTCAGGAGGCAGGGGTTAGAGACCCAGTACTTC
CASSLRRQGLETQYF
>TRBV5-1|-|-|TRBJ2-6
TGCGCCAGCAGCGTGACGGCCGGGTCTGGGGCCAACGTCCTGACTTTC
CASSVTAGSGANVLTF
>TRBV25-1|-|-|TRBJ1-2
TGTGCCAGCAGTGAGGGGGCCCAGGGATATGGCTACACCTTC
CASSEGAQGYGYTF
>TRBV27|-|TRBD1|TRBJ2-1
TGTGCCAGCAGTACCCAGGGGGCTGATGAGCAGTTCTTC
CASSTQGADEQFF
>TRBV14|many|-|TRBJ2-1
TGTGCCAGCAGCCAAGTTGCGCTCCAAAGCTCCTACAATGAGCAGTTCTTC
CASSQVALQSSYNEQFF
>TRBV19|many|-|TRBJ2-7
TGTGCCAGTGGGACGGAGAGCTCCTACGAGCAGTACTTC
CASGTESSYEQYF
>TRBV7-2|few|-|TRBJ1-3
TGTGCCAGCAGCTTGGCCCCAGGAGGGCTTGCTGGAAACACCATATATTTT
CASSLAPGGLAGNTIYF
>TRBV7-8|many|-|TRBJ2-1
TGTGCCAGCAGCTTAGGGGGGAGCGTGGGTTGGGGTGAGCAGTTCTTC
CASSLGGSVGWGEQFF
>TRBV7-9|many|-|TRBJ1-5
TGTGCCAGCAGCTTAGAGGGAGGCAATCAGCCCCAGCATTTT
CASSLEGGNQPQHF
>TRBV7-8|-|TRBD2|TRBJ2-1
TGTGCCAGCAGCTTATTTGAAACTAGCGGGAATTATGAGCAGTTCTTC
CASSLFETSGNYEQFF
>TRBV19|-|TRBD1|TRBJ1-5
TGTGCCAGTAGTATTCATTGGGGACAGGCAAGCAATCAGCCCCAGCATTTT
CASSIHWGQASNQPQHF
>TRBV7-6|many|TRBD2|TRBJ2-2
TGTGCCAGCAGCTCAATTAGCGGGAGTTCCGGGGAGCTGTTTTTT
CASSSISGSSGELFF
>TRBV7-2|many|-|TRBJ2-3
TGTGCCAGCAGCTTAGCTGGCTCCCGCACAGATACGCAGTATTTT
CASSLAGSRTDTQYF
>TRBV7-3|-|-|TRBJ2-3
TGTGCCAGCAGCTTCACGCACAGGGAGTTAGATACGCAGTATTTT
CASSFTHRELDTQYF
>TRBV11-2|many|TRBD1|TRBJ1-1
TGTGCCAGCAGCTTACAGGGGGCGAACACTGAAGCTTTCTTT
CASSLQGANTEAFF
>TRBV4-1|few|TRBD2|TRBJ2-7
TGCGCCAGCAGCCAAGTAGCGGGCCGTTCCTACGAGCAGTACTTC
CASSQVAGRSYEQYF
>TRBV11-2|few|-|TRBJ2-3
TGTGCCAGCAGCTCCAGGGGTCGCACAGATACGCAGTATTTT
CASSSRGRTDTQYF
>TRBV7-6|many|TRBD1|TRBJ2-3
TGTGCCAGCAGCAACAGGGGGCGCACAGATACGCAGTATTTT
CASSNRGRTDTQYF
>TRBV7-2|many|TRBD1|TRBJ1-2
TGTGCCAGCAGCTCCCAACCGGGACAGATCTATGGCTACACCTTC
CASSSQPGQIYGYTF
>TRBV29-1|-|TRBD2|TRBJ2-1
TGCAGCACCTCGGGCCAGCGGGAGGGCTACAATGAGCAGTTCTTC
CSTSGQREGYNEQFF
>TRBV4-2|-|-|TRBJ2-3
TGTGCCAGCAGCCAAGAGCCCTGTGATACGCAGTATTTT
CASSQEPCDTQYF